This TCR beta chain is drawn from a study of blood T cell repertoires in COVID-19. About the study: There were acute and convalescent COVID-19 samples, and they came from the United States, Italy and Spain. Sources were T cells, B-cell-depleted T cells, or PBMCs; the material itself was cDNA or gDNA.

Authors' methods: Scientists estimated how many nucleated cells there were by amplifying reference gene primers. Profiled with immunoSEQ multiplex PCR; TCRdb holds only in-frame clones, not every one. V, J and clone size reflect that table, while D and trimming were determined from the DNA. The sample has more than 250,000 clones, about 91% seen once. V trimming: 4 bases; J trimming: 6 bases; junction bases outside the gene matches: 12. CDR3 length: 16 residues. The V gene's germline CDR1 is MGHRA and CDR2 YSYEKL. The sequenced sample consisted of peripheral blood. The clonotype comes from a woman in her thirties with COVID-19, enrolled during active disease. The chain couples TRBV4-1 to TRBJ1-5; 7 positions agree with TRBD1. The CDR3 reads CASSRNPERGPQPQHF. In DNA, the CDR3 is TGCGCCAGCAGCCGAAACCCTGAGAGGGGGCCTCAGCCCCAGCATTTT.